Below, 21 T cell receptor delta chains from the same sample are listed, as sequenced in a study of Vδ1+ human thymocytes. General study points: Thymic TRG and TRD repertoires appeared highly polyclonal, with Gaussian CDR3 length distributions.

For these TCRs, the target antigens are not known. Sequences come from RNA converted to cDNA by reverse transcription. Multiplex PCR used pooled V-gene forward primers and a constant-region reverse primer to amplify CDR3s. TCRdb re-called the multiplex PCR reads through CATT. The table lists roughly 25,000 delta-chain clones, 7.4% of them singletons. Sequenced: Vdelta1+ gamma-delta thymocytes from the thymus. Subset of the sample: FACS-sorted CD3+ TCRalphabeta- TCRVdelta1+ TCRVdelta2- thymocytes. The origin of the receptors is a girl in the first two years of life who had congenital heart surgery.

The sample holds a few counts of this clone. The V and J genes are TRDV1 and TRDJ1, with 10 bases lining up with TRDD3. The CDR3 runs 19 residues. Germline loops: CDR1 TSWWSYY, CDR2 QGS. Trimming removed 5 bases from V and 0 bases from J; junction bases left unmatched: 15. The CDR3, as DNA: TGTGCTCTTGGGCCCTCCTACGCTACTGGGGGATTCTACACCGATAAACTCATCTTT. Translated, it gives CALGPSYATGGFYTDKLIF.

This clone has just a few counts. V gene TRDV1 combines with J gene TRDJ1; TRDD3 aligns across 9 bases. J gave up 1 base and V 0 bases, and 12 bases lay outside the gene matches. From germline, CDR1 is TSWWSYY and CDR2 QGS. This CDR3 has 19 residues. CDR3 DNA: TGTGCTCTTGGGGAACTAGCGACTCTGGGGGATGTTAGCACCGATAAACTCATCTTT. Translating it yields CALGELATLGDVSTDKLIF.

There are a few counts of this clone. V usage is TRDV1 and J usage is TRDJ1, with TRDD2 matching over 8 bases. The CDR3 is 24 amino acids. Germline lookup yields CDR1 TSWWSYY and CDR2 QGS. Trimming at V came to 2 bases and at J to 4 bases, leaving 33 bases not matched to a gene. CDR3 DNA: TGTGCTCTTGGGGAAAGCTTCCTACCGAATCTACCCCCACTCGGGGGAGAGATTGGCGATAAACTCATCTTT. It codes for CALGESFLPNLPPLGGEIGDKLIF.

The genes are TRDV1 and TRDJ1, with D perhaps assigned TRDD2 or TRDD3 (7 bases each). Germline matching of the DNA provided the J gene here, since TCRdb leaves it blank. V was shortened by 0 bases and J by 5 bases, with 22 bases between the two germline ends. CDR1 is TSWWSYY, CDR2 QGS, per germline. The CDR3 covers 18 residues. CDR3 DNA: TGTGCTCTTGGGGAACTAAGGTTACGGGGGATCTTCCTAGATAAACTCATCTTT. Encoded protein: CALGELRLRGIFLDKLIF.

The J gene is TRDJ1, the V gene TRDV1, with D uncertain. This CDR3 spans 14 amino acids. V lost 5 bases and J 4 bases, leaving 14 bases between the germline ends. Looked up from germline, CDR1 is TSWWSYY and CDR2 is QGS. The CDR3 nucleotides are TGTGCTCTTGGGCCAAGGGTCGCTCTCGATAAACTCATCTTT. It encodes CALGPRVALDKLIF.

V is TRDV1 and J is TRDJ1; D may be TRDD3 (5 bases). V dropped 2 bases and J dropped 0 bases, with 16 bases sitting between them. Germline values: CDR1 TSWWSYY, CDR2 QGS. The length of the CDR3 is 17 residues. The CDR3 DNA sequence: TGTGCTCTTGGGGAAGTGGGGAACCAGCGGTACACCGATAAACTCATCTTT. It codes for CALGEVGNQRYTDKLIF.

This clone came up a few times. One end of the junction does not line up with germline, which may come from a read error. The rearrangement uses TRDV1 and TRDJ1; 9 nucleotides match TRDD3. This CDR3 has 24 residues. Germline V gene lookup returns CDR1 TSWWSYY and CDR2 QGS. The CDR3 DNA reads as TGTGCTCTTGGGAACGCTTCCTCGTACCTACAAGGGAGTGCTGGGGGATTGTACACCGATAAACGCATCTTT. This sequence encodes CALGNASSYLQGSAGGLYTDKRIF.

This clone was found a few times. The J gene is TRDJ1, the V gene TRDV1; TRDD3 aligns across 11 bases. Trimming cost V 2 bases and J 1 base; bases outside gene matches: 12. Looked up from germline, CDR1 is TSWWSYY and CDR2 is QGS. This CDR3 contains 19 residues. DNA for the CDR3: TGTGCTCTTGGGGAAGCCCGGTACTGGGGGATATACGCCACCGATAAACTCATCTTT. Translating gives CALGEARYWGIYATDKLIF.

This clone was picked up a small number of times. This specimen includes other DNA sequences encoding the same CDR3. The genes are TRDV1 and TRDJ1; D is perhaps TRDD3 (6 bases). The V gene's germline CDR1 is TSWWSYY and CDR2 QGS. Trimming took 2 bases from V and 0 from J, leaving 16 bases between them. The CDR3 totals 17 residues. The CDR3 loop is CALGEIRGTPYTDKLIF. For the CDR3, the DNA is TGTGCTCTTGGGGAAATCCGGGGGACACCGTACACCGATAAACTCATCTTT.

The chain uses TRDV1 and TRDJ1; 10 nucleotides match TRDD3. The J gene was missing in TCRdb and was found by matching the end of the DNA to germline. J was trimmed by 0 bases and V by 0 bases; bases with no gene match: 34. The germline CDR1 and CDR2 sequences are TSWWSYY and QGS. This CDR3 region has 27 residues. The CDR3 DNA is TGTGCTCTTGGGGAACTAGCGTACCCTACGCGTGAGTGGGGGATACAAACCCTTCCCCAAAACACCGATAAACTCATCTTT. This sequence encodes CALGELAYPTREWGIQTLPQNTDKLIF.

V usage is TRDV1 and J usage is TRDJ1, with TRDD3 identical over 12 bases. Trimming removed 0 bases from V and 7 bases from J; junction bases left unmatched: 12. Germline CDR1 is TSWWSYY and CDR2 is QGS. This CDR3 contains 18 residues. The CDR3 loop reads CALGELPLHWGILGKLIF. In DNA, the CDR3 is TGTGCTCTTGGGGAACTCCCCCTCCACTGGGGGATACTTGGTAAACTCATCTTT.

This clone came up a few times. V is TRDV1 and J is TRDJ1; 8 bases match TRDD3. The CDR3 has 22 residues. V lost 5 bases and J lost 0; bases outside the gene matches: 26. Germline-derived CDR1 and CDR2 are TSWWSYY and QGS. Here the CDR3 DNA reads TGTGCTCTTGGGCCACGTGGCACTACGGGCCGGCTGGGGGACTCGTACACCGATAAACTCATCTTT. This translates into CALGPRGTTGRLGDSYTDKLIF.

This clone appeared a few times. This chain links TRDV1 with TRDJ1; 13 positions match TRDD3. Germline CDR1 TSWWSYY, CDR2 QGS. V lost 2 bases, J lost 3 bases, and 6 bases stayed unmatched. CDR3 length: 17 residues. This chain's CDR3 is CALGEAVLGDTADKLIF. The CDR3 nucleotides read TGTGCTCTTGGGGAAGCCGTACTGGGGGATACGGCCGATAAACTCATCTTT.

The table lists this clone with a few counts. This may come from a read error, since a much larger clone is one base off. The chain uses TRDV2 and TRDJ1, with D perhaps TRDD3 (8 bases). Germline V gene lookup returns CDR1 GEAIGNYY and CDR2 EKD. The CDR3 length is 19 residues. The CDR3 coding sequence is TGTGCCCGTGACACCTGTTCCTACGGGGATACACCGTACACCGATAAACTCATCTTT. Amino acids: CARDTCSYGDTPYTDKLIF.

V gene TRDV1 combines with J gene TRDJ1; 10 bases align to TRDD3. Germline V gene lookup returns CDR1 TSWWSYY and CDR2 QGS. Germline trimming cut 5 bases from V and 2 bases from J; bases unmatched to any gene: 26. The CDR3 totals 22 residues. CDR3 coding DNA: TGTGCTCTTGGGAAGGGGCCTTCCTGGGGGTACTGGGGGATTAGCACGACCGATAAACTCATCTTT. It encodes CALGKGPSWGYWGISTTDKLIF.

The V and J genes are TRDV1 and TRDJ1; no firm D call. Trimming pared 2 bases from V and 0 bases from J, leaving 10 bases between. Looked up from germline, CDR1 is TSWWSYY and CDR2 is QGS. This CDR3 is built from 15 residues. The CDR3: CALGEGKGYTDKLIF. The CDR3 DNA reads TGTGCTCTTGGGGAAGGGAAAGGGTACACCGATAAACTCATCTTT.

The chain employs TRDV1 and TRDJ1; a possible D gene is TRDD2 (6 bases). Germline lookup yields CDR1 TSWWSYY and CDR2 QGS. CDR3 size: 21 residues. With 2 bases removed from V and 2 bases from J, the gap between germline ends came to 30 bases. CDR3 amino acids: CALGEVRPSPPRLARTDKLIF. The CDR3 DNA reads as TGTGCTCTTGGGGAAGTAAGGCCTTCCCCACCTCGGCTGGCAAGAACCGATAAACTCATCTTT.

This clone appeared a few times. The V and J genes are TRDV1 and TRDJ1; 13 nucleotides match TRDD3. V shed 3 bases, J shed 0 bases, and the junction held 31 bases outside the gene matches. The CDR3 loop spans 26 amino acids. The germline gives CDR1 TSWWSYY, CDR2 QGS. Written as DNA, the CDR3 is TGTGCTCTTGGGGACCGACCCTATAGCCGTACTGGGGGATACGCTAGGGTTTGGAGGTACACCGATAAACTCATCTTT. As protein: CALGDRPYSRTGGYARVWRYTDKLIF.

The chain recombines TRDV1 with TRDJ1; tentatively, D is TRDD3 (8 bases). V was shortened by 0 bases and J by 0 bases, with 32 bases between the two germline ends. Germline values: CDR1 TSWWSYY, CDR2 QGS. The CDR3 is 23 amino acids. The CDR3 bases are TGTGCTCTTGGGGAACTTTTGGTTGGCCTTCCTCGTGGACTGGGGGCCTACACCGATAAACTCATCTTT. Its translation is CALGELLVGLPRGLGAYTDKLIF.

The rearrangement links TRDV1 to TRDJ1; TRDD3 matches at 7 bases. CDR1 and CDR2 (germline): TSWWSYY, QGS. The CDR3 runs to 22 residues. J lost 0 bases, V lost 2 bases, and 24 bases had no gene match. The CDR3 DNA follows: TGTGCTCTTGGGGAAGAGAGGTACTACTTAAGTAGGTGGGGGACGTACACCGATAAACTCATCTTT. As protein: CALGEERYYLSRWGTYTDKLIF.

Only a few counts were recorded for this clone. The chain is built from TRDV1 and TRDJ1, with 10 bases aligning to TRDD3. Trimming took 3 bases from V and 4 from J; bases not matched to a gene: 17. Per the germline V gene, CDR1 is TSWWSYY and CDR2 is QGS. The CDR3 spans 19 residues. The CDR3 DNA reads as TGTGCTCTTGGGGACCCCCCACGACTGGGGGATCTTTACGACGATAAACTCATCTTT. Amino acid sequence: CALGDPPRLGDLYDDKLIF.